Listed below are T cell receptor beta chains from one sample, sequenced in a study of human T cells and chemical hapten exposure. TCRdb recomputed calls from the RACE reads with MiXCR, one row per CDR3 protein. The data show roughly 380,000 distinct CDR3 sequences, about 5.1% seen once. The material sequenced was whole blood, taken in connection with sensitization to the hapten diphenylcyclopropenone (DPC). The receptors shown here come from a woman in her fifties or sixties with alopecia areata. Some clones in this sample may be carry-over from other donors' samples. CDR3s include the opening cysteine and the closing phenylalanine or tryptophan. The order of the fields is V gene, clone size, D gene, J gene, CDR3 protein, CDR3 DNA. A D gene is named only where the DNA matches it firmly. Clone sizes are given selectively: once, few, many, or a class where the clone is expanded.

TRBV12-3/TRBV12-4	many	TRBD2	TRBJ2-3	CASSTGTSGGITDTQYF	TGTGCCAGCAGTACCGGGACTAGCGGGGGGATCACAGATACGCAGTATTTT
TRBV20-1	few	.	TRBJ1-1	CSARVEGSHTEAFF	TGCAGTGCTAGAGTGGAAGGGTCTCACACTGAAGCTTTCTTT
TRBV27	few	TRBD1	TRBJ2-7	CASSLRTGDYPYEQYF	TGTGCCAGCAGCCTTCGGACAGGGGATTACCCCTACGAGCAGTACTTC
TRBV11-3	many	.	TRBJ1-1	CASSTRSWTEAFF	TGTGCCAGCAGCACCCGGTCTTGGACTGAAGCTTTCTTT
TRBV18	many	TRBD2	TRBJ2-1	CASSPSGTSGSSNEQFF	TGTGCCAGCTCACCTTCCGGGACTAGCGGGAGCAGCAATGAGCAGTTCTTC
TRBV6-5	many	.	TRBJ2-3	CASRERTRTDTQYF	TGTGCCAGCAGAGAGCGGACCCGCACAGATACGCAGTATTTT
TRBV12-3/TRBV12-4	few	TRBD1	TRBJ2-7	CASSSTGGKYEQYF	TGTGCCAGCAGCTCGACAGGGGGCAAGTACGAGCAGTACTTC
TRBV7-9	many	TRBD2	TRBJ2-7	CASSSTLGTSSYEQYF	TGTGCCAGCAGCTCTACTCTCGGGACTAGTTCGTACGAGCAGTACTTC
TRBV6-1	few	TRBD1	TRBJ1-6	CASSLDRGNYNSPLHF	TGTGCCAGCAGTTTGGACAGGGGGAACTATAATTCACCCCTCCACTTT
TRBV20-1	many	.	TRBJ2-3	CSARDNTGKDTQYF	TGCAGTGCTAGAGATAATACTGGTAAAGATACGCAGTATTTT
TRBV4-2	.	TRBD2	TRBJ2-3	CASSQNTGRVADEDTQYF	TGTGCCAGCAGCCAAAATACGGGGAGGGTAGCGGACGAAGATACGCAGTATTTT
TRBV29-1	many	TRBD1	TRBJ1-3	CSVSLGQGAAGNTIYF	TGCAGCGTTTCCCTTGGACAGGGGGCTGCTGGAAACACCATATATTTT
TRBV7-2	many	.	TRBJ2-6	CASSLALLSGANVLTF	TGTGCCAGCAGCTTAGCACTGCTCTCTGGGGCCAACGTCCTGACTTTC
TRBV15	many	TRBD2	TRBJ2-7	CATSRDLAGDPGGQYF	TGTGCCACCAGCAGAGATTTAGCGGGAGACCCGGGGGGGCAGTACTTC
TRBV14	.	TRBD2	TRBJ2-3	CASSRGLVSTDTQYF	TGTGCCAGCAGCCGTGGACTAGTGAGCACAGATACGCAGTATTTT
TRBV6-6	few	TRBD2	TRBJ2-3	CASSYSRGGSSTDTQYF	TGTGCCAGCAGTTACTCCCGCGGGGGGTCTAGCACAGATACGCAGTATTTT
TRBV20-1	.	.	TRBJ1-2	CSASPDRLDGYTF	TGCAGTGCTAGTCCTGACAGGTTGGATGGCTACACCTTC
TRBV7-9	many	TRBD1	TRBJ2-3	CASSGDRGSTDTQYF	TGTGCCAGCAGCGGAGACAGGGGCAGCACAGATACGCAGTATTTT
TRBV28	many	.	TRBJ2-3	CASRSGPGIGDF	TGTGCCAGCAGGTCGGGCCCCGGTATAGGTGATTTT
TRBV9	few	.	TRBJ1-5	CASSGGAGNQPQHF	TGTGCCAGCAGCGGGGGGGCCGGCAATCAGCCCCAGCATTTT
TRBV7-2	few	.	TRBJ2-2	CASSLALGTPPGELFF	TGTGCCAGCAGCTTAGCGCTGGGGACACCCCCCGGGGAGCTGTTTTTT
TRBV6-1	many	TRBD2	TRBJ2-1	CASSVYGGATNEQFF	TGTGCCAGCAGCGTGTACGGGGGGGCCACAAATGAGCAGTTCTTC
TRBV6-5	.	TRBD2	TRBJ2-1	CASSSREGREQFF	TGTGCCAGCAGTTCGCGGGAGGGCCGGGAGCAGTTCTTC
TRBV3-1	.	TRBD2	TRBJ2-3	CASSQGRGVRTDTQYF	TGTGCCAGCAGCCAGGGGCGGGGGGTCCGGACAGATACGCAGTATTTT
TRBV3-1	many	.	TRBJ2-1	CASSQGTESEQFF	TGTGCCAGCAGCCAGGGGACTGAGAGTGAGCAGTTCTTC
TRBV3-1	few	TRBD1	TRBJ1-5	CASSPEQGFLDQPQHF	TGTGCCAGCAGCCCCGAACAGGGGTTCCTTGATCAGCCCCAGCATTTT
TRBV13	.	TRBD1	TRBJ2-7	CASSPSRAGGFYEQYF	TGTGCCAGCAGCCCCTCCCGGGCAGGGGGCTTCTACGAGCAGTACTTC
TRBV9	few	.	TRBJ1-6	CASSASKDSPLHF	TGTGCCAGCAGCGCTAGCAAGGATTCACCCCTCCACTTT
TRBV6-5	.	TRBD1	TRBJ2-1	CASTQGAFNEQFF	TGTGCCAGCACCCAGGGGGCCTTCAATGAGCAGTTCTTC
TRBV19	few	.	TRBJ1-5	CASSIVVTPGQPQHF	TGTGCCAGTAGTATAGTGGTCACCCCAGGACAGCCCCAGCATTTT
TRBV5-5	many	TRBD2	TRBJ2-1	CASSLGGVGAYNEQFF	TGTGCCAGCAGCCTGGGAGGGGTGGGGGCCTACAATGAGCAGTTCTTC
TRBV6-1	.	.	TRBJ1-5	CASSAQTGGNQPQHF	TGTGCCAGCAGTGCACAGACAGGCGGCAATCAGCCCCAGCATTTT
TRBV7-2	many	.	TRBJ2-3	CASSLHPGEFTDTQYF	TGTGCCAGCAGCTTACACCCGGGGGAATTCACAGATACGCAGTATTTT
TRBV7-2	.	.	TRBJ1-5	CASSLASVQPQHF	TGTGCCAGCAGCTTAGCGTCAGTACAGCCCCAGCATTTT
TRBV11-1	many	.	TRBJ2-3	CASSFGGTQYF	TGTGCCAGCAGCTTCGGGGGTACGCAGTATTTT
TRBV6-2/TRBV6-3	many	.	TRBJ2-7	CASSYGAGFVPYEQYF	TGTGCCAGCAGTTATGGGGCGGGCTTCGTGCCGTACGAGCAGTACTTC
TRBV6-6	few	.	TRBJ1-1	CASSYSWAAGEAFF	TGTGCCAGCAGTTACTCGTGGGCGGCGGGGGAAGCTTTCTTT
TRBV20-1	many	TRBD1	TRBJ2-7	CSARPGTGVDEQYF	TGCAGTGCTAGACCCGGGACAGGGGTTGACGAGCAGTACTTC
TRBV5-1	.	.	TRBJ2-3	CASSLRGSWTDTQYF	TGCGCCAGCAGCTTGAGGGGTAGCTGGACAGATACGCAGTATTTT
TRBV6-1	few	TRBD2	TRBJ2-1	CASSEGLAAHNEQFF	TGTGCCAGCAGTGAAGGGCTAGCGGCCCACAATGAGCAGTTCTTC
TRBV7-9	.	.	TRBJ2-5	CASSGSDSGMAQYF	TGTGCCAGCAGCGGCTCCGATAGCGGAATGGCCCAGTACTTC
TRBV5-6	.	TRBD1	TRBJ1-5	CASSLWTGPHYSNQPQHF	TGTGCCAGCAGCTTGTGGACAGGGCCTCATTACAGCAATCAGCCCCAGCATTTT
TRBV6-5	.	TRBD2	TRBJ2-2	CASSYSRTSGNTGELFF	TGTGCCAGCAGTTACTCCCGGACTAGCGGAAACACCGGGGAGCTGTTTTTT
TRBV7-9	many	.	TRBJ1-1	CASSLEGTGEAFF	TGTGCCAGCAGCTTAGAAGGGACGGGGGAAGCTTTCTTT
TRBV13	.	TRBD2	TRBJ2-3	CASSVGLAGGQKADTQYF	TGTGCCAGCAGCGTCGGGCTAGCGGGGGGGCAAAAGGCAGATACGCAGTATTTT
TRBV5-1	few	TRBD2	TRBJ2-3	CASSLISGGIADTQYF	TGCGCCAGCAGCCTAATAAGCGGGGGTATCGCAGATACGCAGTATTTT
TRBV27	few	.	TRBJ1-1	CASSGSGSEAFF	TGTGCCAGCAGTGGATCGGGGAGTGAAGCTTTCTTT
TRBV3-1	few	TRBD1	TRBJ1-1	CASSQVFETGHEAFF	TGTGCCAGCAGCCAAGTTTTCGAGACAGGGCATGAAGCTTTCTTT
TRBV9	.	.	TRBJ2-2	CASSPEGGELFF	TGTGCCAGCAGCCCCGAAGGCGGGGAGCTGTTTTTT
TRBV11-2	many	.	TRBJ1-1	CASSLTGRGNTEAFF	TGTGCCAGCAGCTTAACGGGCCGGGGGAACACTGAAGCTTTCTTT